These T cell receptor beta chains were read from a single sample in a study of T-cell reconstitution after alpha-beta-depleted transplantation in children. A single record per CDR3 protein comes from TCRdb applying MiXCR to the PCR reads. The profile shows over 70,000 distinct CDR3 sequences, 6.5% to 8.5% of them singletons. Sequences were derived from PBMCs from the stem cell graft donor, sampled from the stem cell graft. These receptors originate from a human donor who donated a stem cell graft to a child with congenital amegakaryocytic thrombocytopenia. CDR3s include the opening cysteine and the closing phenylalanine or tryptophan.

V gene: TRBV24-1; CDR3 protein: CATSDVVAGLETQYF
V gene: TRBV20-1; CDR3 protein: CSARPLSPIGRGAFF
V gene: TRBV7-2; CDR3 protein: CASSPVRLETQYF
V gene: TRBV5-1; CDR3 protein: CASSLGHEQFF
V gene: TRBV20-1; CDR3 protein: CSASSAGRHNEQFF
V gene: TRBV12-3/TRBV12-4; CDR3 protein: CASSWTDRIHGYTF
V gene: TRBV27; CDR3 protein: CASSPVGLPGNTIYF
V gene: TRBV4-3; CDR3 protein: CASSQDSYQPQHF
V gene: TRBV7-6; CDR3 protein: CASSLDIGFSYEQYF
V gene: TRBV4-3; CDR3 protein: CASSQEAGSSYNEQFF
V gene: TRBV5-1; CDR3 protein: CASSLVPEDYGYTF
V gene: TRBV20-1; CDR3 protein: CSARNSPDSPLHF
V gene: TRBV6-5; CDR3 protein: CASSYISGQGGNSPLHF
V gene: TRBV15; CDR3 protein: CATSTGVTDTQYF
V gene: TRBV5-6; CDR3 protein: CASSLGAPGANEQFF
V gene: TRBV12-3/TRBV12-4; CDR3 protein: CASGYGRETQYF
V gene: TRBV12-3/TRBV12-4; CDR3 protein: CASSLGTVSNYGYTF
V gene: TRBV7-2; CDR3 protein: CASSFNRGFTF
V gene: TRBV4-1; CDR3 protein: CASSQDGSGEAFF
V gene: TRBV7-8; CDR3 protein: CASSLSALNYGYTF